This TCR beta chain was captured by sequencing in a study of cytotoxic CD8 clonotypes in ibrutinib-treated CLL (TCRdb year 2021). Turning to the overall study: In this cohort, some 16 patients were treatment-naive and more than 9 were relapsed/refractory, while 17 to 18 had unmutated IGHV. Partial responses were observed in approximately 24 patients and complete responses in 2; after a median follow-up of about 69 months, remission was maintained in approximately 14 patients and progression was observed in roughly 12. The response samples were drawn at a median of roughly eleven months into treatment, with a range of about 6 to 36 months. On average, each sample had about 260,000 productive templates and approximately 89,000 productive rearrangements. Of the 80 to 95 participants in the trial, 25 to 30 had longitudinal samples available. Cryopreserved peripheral blood mononuclear cells were collected before treatment, at response, and at either disease progression or sustained remission. Every remission and progressive disease sample was obtained while ibrutinib was still being received by the patients.

Points on this clone: Its antigen remains undetermined. Base-call qualities are not available, and no considerably larger clone is one nucleotide away.

V sheds 8 bases and J sheds 4 bases, leaving 21 bases between their ends. Reading the germline V gene gives CDR1 MDHEN and CDR2 SYDVKM. The CDR3 goes from the cysteine to the phenylalanine over 15 residues. Only the CDR3 DNA stays, 45 bases, in frame from base 1. On a MiSeq, deep resolution sequencing aimed for a depth between 1 in 1 million and 1 in 200,000 T cells, with each clonotype covered about 9.9x on average. The immunoSEQ hsTCRB Kit was used to generate the TCR beta libraries. On the authors' methods: ImmunoSEQ Data Assistant and ImmunoSEQ Analyzer were used for data analysis, and V, D and J genes were assigned according to IMGT definitions. Clonality, with values ranging from 0 to 1, was calculated as one minus the normalized Shannon entropy of productive rearrangement frequencies. Public clonotype analysis was restricted to overrepresented clonotypes comprising at least 0.05% of each patient's repertoire. Roughly 12 age-matched healthy donor repertoires from immuneACCESS were used as controls for clonality. As stored in TCRdb, this immuneACCESS dataset retains in-frame rearrangements with V and J assigned. A fraction of the clones does not appear; measured against another copy, unresolved V genes explain less than half of the discrepancy, and the remainder lacks a known reason. V and J calls and clone size are given by that table; D and trimming were obtained from the DNA. Here the sample has 250,000 to 350,000 clones; around 76% occur a single time. Clones ranked in the top ten supply about 5.3% of the sample.

The time point label corresponds to: progressive disease on ibrutinib. For TCR beta library preparation, roughly 2 micrograms of genomic DNA were extracted from the cryopreserved PBMCs. Longitudinal blood samples from CLL patients receiving ibrutinib monotherapy were subjected to high-throughput TCR beta sequencing. Patients were enrolled in a phase 2 open-label single-center ibrutinib monotherapy trial. Beyond this particular receptor, the publication reports: Sampling times were not matched between sustained-remission and progressing patients, and lymph node repertoires were not studied. Clonality increased at ibrutinib response, stayed stable in sustained remission, and fell back toward baseline at progression. Public clonotypes were found to be uncommon and were observed to contract or remain stable during treatment; the increase in clonality was shown to reflect expansion of private clonotypes at ibrutinib response. Baseline clonality exceeded that of age-matched healthy donors and correlated strongly with circulating CD8+ T-cell counts.

Sample: PBMCs, taken at disease progression, from a patient treated with ibrutinib. The sequence joins TRBV28 to TRBJ2-7; the D gene could be either TRBD1 or TRBD2, each agreeing at 6 bases. The receptor comes from a human donor with chronic lymphocytic leukemia. The CDR3 protein: CASLWRGTYTYEQYF. Read as DNA, the sequence is TGTGCCAGCCTGTGGCGCGGGACATACACTTACGAGCAGTACTTC.